Each of the 24 T cell receptor beta chains below was sequenced from the same sample in a study of blood T cell repertoires in COVID-19. Data came from immunoSEQ multiplex PCR; TCRdb stores just in-frame clones and leaves some out. The sample carries tens of thousands of clones, 90% recorded once. Input material: peripheral blood. These receptors came from a woman aged 80 or over with active or convalescent COVID-19.

This clone was counted a single time. This chain joins TRBV5-1 and TRBJ2-5; D is possibly TRBD1 (6 bases). The CDR3 spans 14 residues. CDR1 is SGHRS and CDR2 is YFSETQ in the germline V gene. Trimming took 4 bases from V and 0 from J, leaving 10 bases between them. The CDR3 region has the DNA TGCGCCAGCAGCCGTGGACAGAACCAAGAGACCCAGTACTTC. Translated, it gives CASSRGQNQETQYF.

The chain links TRBV6-5 to TRBJ2-7; 10 bases line up with TRBD1. V gave up 4 bases and J gave up 2 bases; unmatched junction bases: 5. CDR1 and CDR2 from the germline V gene are MNHEY and SVGAGI. This CDR3 spans 15 amino acids. Written as DNA, the CDR3 is TGTGCCAGCAGTTCTCGGGACAGGGGACCCTACGAGCAGTACTTC. It translates to CASSSRDRGPYEQYF.

The genes are TRBV28 and TRBJ2-3; D gene unclear. This CDR3 has 12 residues. Germline V gene data show CDR1 as MDHEN and CDR2 as SYDVKM. Trimming stripped 2 bases from V and 8 bases from J, with 8 bases between. The CDR3 region is CASSLIFGTQYF. Here the CDR3 DNA reads TGTGCCAGCAGTTTAATCTTCGGTACGCAGTATTTT. Full variable domain (missing parts from reference TRBV28 and TRBJ2-3): DVKVTQSSRYLVKRTGEKVFLECVQDMDHENMFWYRQDPGLGLRLIYFSYDVKMKEKGDIPEGYSVSREKKERFSLILESASTNQTSMYLCASSLIFGTQYFGPGTRLTVL.

This sequence joins TRBV25-1 and TRBJ1-1; maybe TRBD1 (6 bases). V lost 4 bases and J 0 bases, leaving 6 bases between the germline ends. Germline V gives CDR1 MGHDK, CDR2 SYGVNS. The CDR3 has 13 residues. The CDR3 nucleotides are TGTGCCAGCAGTGGACAGGTGAACACTGAAGCTTTCTTT. Translation gives CASSGQVNTEAFF.

The V gene is TRBV3-1 (or the pseudogene TRBV3-2), the J gene TRBJ2-5; 7 bases map to TRBD1. Germline V gene lookup returns CDR1 LGHDT and CDR2 YNNKEL (reference sequence). V shed 4 bases and J 4 bases; nucleotides not matched to a gene: 15. This CDR3 has 17 amino acids. CDR3 residues: CASSPPTGYELGETQYF. The DNA for the CDR3 is TGTGCCAGCAGCCCGCCGACAGGGTATGAGTTGGGAGAGACCCAGTACTTC.

The rearrangement joins TRBV10-3 to TRBJ2-3, with 8 bases lining up with TRBD2. Germline loops: CDR1 ENHRY, CDR2 SYGVKD. The CDR3 is 16 residues long. V lost 11 bases, J lost 4 bases, and 17 bases stayed unmatched. The CDR3 sequence is CASQARTSLIPDTQYF. As DNA, the CDR3 is TGTGCCTCTCAAGCCCGGACTAGCCTAATACCAGATACGCAGTATTTT.

V and J are TRBV10-3 and TRBJ1-3; perhaps TRBD1 as D (5 bases). Between the trimmed V and J ends, which lost 4 bases and 4 bases, there was a span of 17 bases. Germline V gives CDR1 ENHRY, CDR2 SYGVKD. There are 16 residues in the CDR3. CDR3 region: CAISASGGDFGNTIYF. In DNA form, the CDR3 reads TGTGCCATCAGTGCTTCTGGGGGGGATTTCGGAAACACCATATATTTT.

The chain carries TRBV18 and TRBJ1-2; D gene uncertain. The ends were cut back, 2 bases at V and 1 base at J, with 8 bases in the middle. Germline CDR1 reads KGHSH; CDR2 reads LQKENI. The CDR3 length is 14 residues. In DNA form, the CDR3 reads TGTGCCAGCTCACCAAACCAGGATAACTATGGCTACACCTTC. It specifies CASSPNQDNYGYTF.

V and J are TRBV12-5 and TRBJ1-2, with D tentatively TRBD1 (5 bases). This CDR3 is 13 amino acids long. Trimming shortened V by 2 bases and J by 4 bases, and 8 bases separated the two germline ends. Germline V lookup: CDR1 LGHNT, CDR2 FRNRAP. CDR3 bases: TGTGCTAGTGGTTTGCCAGACAGCTATGGCTACACCTTC. It specifies CASGLPDSYGYTF. Together with reference TRBV12-5 and TRBJ1-2, the CDR3 gives the full variable domain: DARVTQTPRHKVTEMGQEVTMRCQPILGHNTVFWYRQTMMQGLELLAYFRNRAPLDDSGMPKDRFSAEMPDATLATLKIQPSEPRDSAVYFCASGLPDSYGYTFGSGTRLTVV.

V usage is TRBV29-1 and J usage is TRBJ2-3; 7 nucleotides line up with TRBD2. V lost 4 bases, J lost 1 base, and 14 bases stayed unmatched. The CDR3 spans 17 residues. Germline-derived CDR1 and CDR2 are SQVTM and ANQGSEA. The CDR3 protein is CSVGRRERGVGTDTQYF. The CDR3 coding sequence is TGCAGCGTTGGGAGGCGGGAGAGAGGGGTCGGCACAGATACGCAGTATTTT.

The chain links TRBV2 to TRBJ1-4, with a tentative D call TRBD1 (6 bases). The CDR3 is 14 residues long. Trimming took off 7 bases at V and 2 bases at J, with 11 bases between the two ends. Germline V gene data show CDR1 as SNHLY and CDR2 as FYNNEI. This chain's CDR3 is CASMRGSTNEKLFF. CDR3 sequence (DNA): TGTGCCAGCATGAGGGGGTCGACTAATGAAAAACTGTTTTTT.

V gene TRBV7-9 combines with J gene TRBJ2-5, with a possible D match to TRBD1 (5 bases). The V end lost 3 bases, the J end lost 1 base, and 12 bases lay between the germline ends. The length of the CDR3 is 15 residues. Germline lookup yields CDR1 SEHNR and CDR2 FQNEAQ (reference sequence). The CDR3 loop reads CASSLGRRVQETQYF. The CDR3 DNA is TGTGCCAGCAGCTTGGGGCGCAGGGTCCAAGAGACCCAGTACTTC.

The genes are TRBV7-3 and TRBJ1-6; the D gene is possibly TRBD1 (5 bases). The CDR3 is 13 residues long. The germline CDR1 and CDR2 sequences are SGHTA and FQGTGA. V lost 8 bases to trimming and J lost 2 bases, with 7 bases between them. The CDR3 DNA sequence: TGTGCCAGCGCGGACACCTATAATTCACCCCTCCACTTT. It translates to CASADTYNSPLHF.

The J gene is TRBJ1-2, the V gene TRBV5-1, with 11 bases matching TRBD1. Germline V gene sequence: CDR1 SGHRS, CDR2 YFSETQ. CDR3 length equals 14 residues. The V segment lost 4 bases and the J segment 5 bases; nucleotides outside the gene matches: 4. This CDR3 reads CASSAGTGGYGYTF. The DNA of the CDR3 is TGCGCCAGCAGCGCCGGGACAGGGGGTTATGGCTACACCTTC.

The chain combines TRBV21-1 with TRBJ1-5; the table's D call of TRBD1 was not tested on the DNA. TRBV21-1 is shown as a pseudogene. The CDR3 spans 20 residues. This CDR3 reads CASSKKGIDRGRGGNQPQHF. Here the CDR3 DNA reads TGTGCCAGCAGCAAAAAGGGGATAGACAGGGGGCGCGGGGGCAATCAGCCCCAGCATTTT.

The chain joins TRBV11-3 to TRBJ2-5, with D possibly TRBD2 on 6 matching bases. The CDR3 totals 15 residues. Germline lookup yields CDR1 SGHNT and CDR2 YENEEA. V was pared by 5 bases and J by 2 bases, with 15 bases between. The CDR3 region is CASSPGAGRQETQYF. As DNA, the CDR3 is TGTGCCAGCAGCCCTGGGGCGGGGAGACAAGAGACCCAGTACTTC.

This clone was counted a few times. CDR3 loop: CASSNRGPYEQYF. In DNA form, the CDR3 reads TGTGCCAGCAGTAACAGGGGGCCCTACGAGCAGTACTTC. The chain couples TRBV6-5 to TRBJ2-7; 9 nucleotides agree with TRBD1. The junction had 1 base not matched to a gene; V was cut back by 5 bases and J by 2 bases. The CDR3 totals 13 residues. The germline gives CDR1 MNHEY, CDR2 SVGAGI.

V is TRBV19 and J is TRBJ2-3; TRBD2 is a possible D gene (6 bases). This CDR3 spans 16 amino acids. Trimming cost V 2 bases and J 7 bases, with 19 bases left between them. In germline, CDR1 is LNHDA, CDR2 SQIVND (reference sequence). Written as DNA, the CDR3 is TGTGCCAGTAGTATAACGGGGGATCGAGCTTCAAATACGCAGTATTTT. Its translation is CASSITGDRASNTQYF.

In its sample, this clone ranks as medium-sized (0.01 to 0.1%). The chain recombines TRBV19 with TRBJ1-1; D not resolved. This CDR3 contains 15 residues. Trimming removed 4 bases from V and 0 bases from J, with 12 bases in between. The V gene's germline CDR1 is LNHDA and CDR2 SQIVND (reference sequence). CDR3 coding DNA: TGTGCCAGTAGTAGCCCCGATCTAATGAACACTGAAGCTTTCTTT. Amino acid sequence: CASSSPDLMNTEAFF.

The chain carries TRBV30 and TRBJ1-1; D ambiguous. The germline gives CDR1 GTSNPN, CDR2 SVGIG (reference sequence). V was trimmed by 3 bases and J by 8 bases, leaving 19 bases between them. This CDR3 has 14 amino acids. For the CDR3, the DNA is TGTGCCTGGAGAAGAGGGCGGCTGACGGAAGAAGCTTTCTTT. Residues: CAWRRGRLTEEAFF. Drawing the rest from reference TRBV30 and TRBJ1-1, the complete variable domain is SQTIHQWPATLVQPVGSPLSLECTVEGTSNPNLYWYRQAAGRGLQLLFYSVGIGQISSEVPQNLSASRPQDRQFILSSKKLLLSDSGFYLCAWRRGRLTEEAFFGQGTRLTVV.

The V and J genes are TRBV7-2 and TRBJ1-2; D gene unclear. The V gene lost 5 bases and the J gene lost 3 bases, with 16 bases spanning the gap. The CDR3 covers 15 residues. The germline gives CDR1 SGHTA, CDR2 FQGNSA. Here the CDR3 reads CASSLHSGVHYGYTF. The CDR3 coding sequence is TGTGCCAGCAGCCTCCACTCCGGGGTCCACTATGGCTACACCTTC.

A few counts support this clone. V gene TRBV6-5 combines with J gene TRBJ2-1; 12 bases agree with TRBD2. V lost 7 bases, J lost 9 bases, and 7 bases stayed unmatched. Germline V lookup: CDR1 MNHEY, CDR2 SVGAGI. The CDR3 spans 14 residues. The CDR3 region has the DNA TGTGCCAGCACCCGACTAGCGGGAGAAGGTGAGCAGTTCTTC. This sequence encodes CASTRLAGEGEQFF.

V usage is TRBV5-4 and J usage is TRBJ2-1, with 7 bases that match TRBD1. After removal of 6 bases from V and 8 bases from J, the junction contained 8 bases not matched to a gene. CDR1 is SGHNT and CDR2 is YYREEE in the germline V gene (reference sequence). This CDR3 has 13 amino acids. CDR3 sequence (DNA): TGTGCCAGCACCCCACCAGACAGGGATGAGCAGTTCTTC. It is translated as CASTPPDRDEQFF.

V usage is TRBV28 and J usage is TRBJ1-4, with a weak D call TRBD1 (6 bases). The CDR3 runs to 14 residues. Looked up from germline, CDR1 is MDHEN and CDR2 is SYDVKM. V dropped 6 bases and J dropped 3 bases, with 11 bases sitting between them. CDR3 nucleotides: TGTGCCAGCAGACCACAGGGTGCTAATGAAAAACTGTTTTTT. Its protein product is CASRPQGANEKLFF.